This T cell receptor beta chain originates from a study of glioma-infiltrating T cells after dendritic cell vaccination. The study's findings and limits: Patients with more pretreatment TILs had longer time to progression and survival.

This CDR3 is built from 14 residues. Germline V lookup: CDR1 SGHDT, CDR2 YYEEEE. V lost 0 bases and J 7 bases, leaving 11 bases between the germline ends. Assay used: immunoSEQ multiplex PCR; TCRdb lists only in-frame clones, some missing. The sample lists more than 100,000 clones, roughly 79% seen once, with 12% in the top ten. This clone showed up just once. Its antigen is unknown. This clonotype was sampled from a human donor with glioblastoma. This chain joins TRBV5-6 and TRBJ1-5; D not resolved. Sample: blood, taken before dendritic cell vaccination. The CDR3 DNA follows: TGTGCCAGCAGCTTGGATTGGGGAGGCCAGCCCCAGCATTTT. It translates to CASSLDWGGQPQHF. Variable domain in full (rest from reference TRBV5-6 and TRBJ1-5): DAGVTQSPTHLIKTRGQQVTLRCSPKSGHDTVSWYQQALGQGPQFIFQYYEEEERQRGNFPDRFSGHQFPNYSSELNVNALLLGDSALYLCASSLDWGGQPQHFGDGTRLSIL.